The 28 T cell receptor beta chains presented below share a single source sample, sequenced in a study of blood T cell repertoires in COVID-19 (dated by TCRdb to the early 2020s). The library was prepared using the immunoSEQ multiplex PCR assay. The table comes from immuneACCESS by way of TCRdb, which keeps in-frame sequences with V and J called. Part of the clones is missing from these tables; in studies checked, under half for an unresolved V gene and the rest for unknown reasons. For this sample the table gives 250,000 or so clones, of which 70% to 90% were detected only once. The top ten clonotypes cover 3% of the sample. Source material: peripheral blood. Source of these receptors: a man aged 18 to 30 with active or convalescent COVID-19.

V usage is TRBV27 and J usage is TRBJ2-2, with D maybe TRBD1 (6 bases). This CDR3 has 16 residues. With 0 bases removed from V and 4 bases from J, the gap between germline ends came to 12 bases. Per the germline V gene, CDR1 is MNHEY and CDR2 is SMNVEV (reference sequence). The CDR3 DNA sequence: TGTGCCAGCAGTTTATCCCCGGGACACCTCACCGGGGAGCTGTTTTTT. It translates to CASSLSPGHLTGELFF.

The chain recombines TRBV30 with TRBJ2-7; D is perhaps TRBD1 (7 bases). The CDR3 sequence is 14 residues long. In germline, CDR1 is GTSNPN, CDR2 SVGIG (reference sequence). The V gene lost 4 bases and the J gene lost 3 bases, with 16 bases spanning the gap. DNA of the CDR3: TGTGCCTGGACCCAAGCCCAGGGGGGCTACGAGCAGTACTTC. It translates to CAWTQAQGGYEQYF.

The chain employs TRBV3-1 (or the pseudogene TRBV3-2) and TRBJ2-1, with D possibly TRBD1 on 5 matching bases. The CDR3 is 16 residues long. Germline V gene data show CDR1 as LGHDT and CDR2 as YNNKEL (reference sequence). Trimming removed 1 base at V and 7 bases at J, with 17 bases between. CDR3 region: CASSQGPRANLNEQFF. The DNA of the CDR3 is TGTGCCAGCAGCCAAGGTCCCAGGGCCAATTTGAATGAGCAGTTCTTC.

The V gene is TRBV12-3 or TRBV12-4, the J gene TRBJ1-1; the D gene is possibly TRBD1 (6 bases). V was clipped by 6 bases and J by 4 bases, with 9 bases between them. This CDR3 is built from 12 residues. The CDR3 sequence: CASRTGTTEAFF. Written as DNA, the CDR3 is TGTGCCAGCAGGACAGGAACCACTGAAGCTTTCTTT.

Remarks on this clone: A much larger clone is a single base away; this may be a read error. J is TRBJ2-7 and V is TRBV12-3 or TRBV12-4, with D hard to call. The CDR3 has 13 residues. V lost 1 base to trimming and J lost 0 bases, with 4 bases between them. CDR3 region: CASSLVSSYEQYF. The CDR3, as DNA: TGTGCCAGCAGTTTAGTCAGCTCCTACGAGCAGTACTTC.

V and J are TRBV6-1 and TRBJ2-2, with 12 bases identical to TRBD2. Germline CDR1 and CDR2: MNHNS and SASEGT. The CDR3 is 15 amino acids. Trimming took 2 bases from V and 10 from J; bases not matched to a gene: 5. The chain's CDR3 is CASSELAGGLAELFF. The CDR3 region has the DNA TGTGCCAGCAGTGAACTAGCGGGGGGGCTGGCGGAGCTGTTTTTT.

The J gene is TRBJ2-7, the V gene TRBV6-6; TRBD1 might be the D (6 bases). The CDR3 loop spans 12 amino acids. Germline-derived CDR1 and CDR2 are MNHNY and SVGAGI (reference sequence). The V gene lost 6 bases and the J gene lost 7 bases, with 13 bases spanning the gap. The CDR3: CASRNRDLEQYF. The CDR3 DNA is TGTGCCAGCAGGAACAGGGATTTGGAGCAGTACTTC.

The CDR3 region is CASIFGGPQGNGAFF. The CDR3 nucleotides are TGTGCCAGCATTTTTGGGGGACCACAGGGGAATGGAGCTTTCTTT. The chain recombines TRBV2 with TRBJ1-1; TRBD1 aligns across 7 bases. Germline loops: CDR1 SNHLY, CDR2 FYNNEI. There are 15 residues in the CDR3. V shed 7 bases, J shed 10 bases, and the junction held 18 bases outside the gene matches.

V and J are TRBV15 and TRBJ2-5, with TRBD2 matching 9 bases. The CDR3 sequence is 17 residues long. Germline V CDR1 and CDR2: LNHNV, YYDKDF (reference sequence). V lost 3 bases to trimming and J lost 5 bases; unmatched junction nucleotides: 13. CDR3: CATSSIGGRAIAETQYF. The CDR3 nucleotides are TGTGCCACCAGCAGTATTGGCGGGAGGGCCATTGCGGAGACCCAGTACTTC.

The V gene is TRBV10-2, the J gene TRBJ2-2, with a tentative D call TRBD1 (5 bases). Trimming removed 8 bases from V and 0 bases from J, with 10 bases in between. There are 14 residues in the CDR3. Germline values: CDR1 WSHSY, CDR2 SAAADI. The CDR3 sequence: CASRRQTNTGELFF. CDR3 in DNA: TGCGCCAGCCGGCGACAGACGAACACCGGGGAGCTGTTTTTT.

The rearrangement joins TRBV9 to TRBJ2-6, with D hard to call. Germline V gives CDR1 SGDLS, CDR2 YYNGEE. Trimming removed 3 bases at V and 0 bases at J, with 7 bases between. The CDR3 is 15 residues long. The DNA for the CDR3 is TGTGCCAGCAGCGACGACTTCTCTGGGGCCAACGTCCTGACTTTC. It yields the protein CASSDDFSGANVLTF.

The chain links TRBV7-2 to TRBJ1-2, with D uncertain. CDR1 SGHTA and CDR2 FQGNSA come from the germline V gene. This CDR3 is built from 13 residues. Trimming removed 2 bases from V and 5 bases from J, with 9 bases in between. CDR3: CASSLISRYGYTF. CDR3 nucleotides: TGTGCCAGCAGCTTAATCTCCCGGTATGGCTACACCTTC.

V is TRBV10-3 and J is TRBJ2-7; 10 nucleotides match TRBD2. CDR1 and CDR2 from the germline V gene are ENHRY and SYGVKD. V shed 3 bases, J shed 5 bases, and the junction held 4 bases outside the gene matches. The CDR3 is 14 residues long. Here the CDR3 reads CAISEAGGQNEQYF. The CDR3 coding sequence is TGTGCCATCAGTGAAGCGGGAGGGCAAAACGAGCAGTACTTC.

The chain is built from TRBV13 and TRBJ2-2, with TRBD2 as a possible D gene (5 bases). Germline CDR1 PRHDT, CDR2 FYEKMQ (reference sequence). The CDR3 contains 15 residues. V was pared by 4 bases and J by 6 bases, with 15 bases between. The CDR3 nucleotides are TGTGCCAGCAGCTCGCCGGAGCGGAGTCCCGGGGAGCTGTTTTTT. It specifies CASSSPERSPGELFF.

This chain joins TRBV10-3 and TRBJ1-5; a weak D match, TRBD1 (6 bases). V lost 6 bases and J lost 1, with 7 bases in between. The CDR3 totals 13 residues. CDR1 is ENHRY and CDR2 is SYGVKD in the germline V gene. The CDR3 protein is CAISTGSNQPQHF. CDR3 in DNA: TGTGCCATCAGCACAGGGAGCAATCAGCCCCAGCATTTT.

This clone was seen only a few times. V gene TRBV4-3 combines with J gene TRBJ1-3, with 9 bases lining up with TRBD1. Germline V gives CDR1 LGHNA, CDR2 YSLEER. V shed 3 bases, J shed 3 bases, and the junction held 9 bases outside the gene matches. The CDR3 totals 17 residues. The CDR3 reads CASSHGTGTGSGNTIYF. CDR3 nucleotide sequence: TGCGCCAGCAGCCATGGGACAGGGACGGGTAGTGGAAACACCATATATTTT.

CDR3 sequence reads: CASSPRVSGANVLTF. The CDR3 nucleotides are TGTGCCAGCTCACCGAGGGTCTCTGGGGCCAACGTCCTGACTTTC. V is TRBV18 and J is TRBJ2-6, with D perhaps matching TRBD2 (5 bases). CDR1 and CDR2 (germline): KGHSH, LQKENI. Trimming removed 3 bases at V and 0 bases at J, with 6 bases between. The CDR3 runs to 15 residues.

The chain links TRBV25-1 to TRBJ2-3; tentatively, D is TRBD2 (6 bases). Germline loops: CDR1 MGHDK, CDR2 SYGVNS. Between the trimmed V and J ends, which lost 6 bases and 1 base, there was a span of 14 bases. CDR3 size: 15 residues. CDR3 region: CASSPIRGGTDTQYF. For the CDR3, the DNA is TGTGCCAGCAGCCCCATCCGCGGGGGCACAGATACGCAGTATTTT.

CDR3 protein: CASSQFGTGYSPLHF. CDR3 coding DNA: TGCGCCAGCAGTCAATTTGGGACAGGTTATTCACCCCTCCACTTT. The V and J genes are TRBV23-1 and TRBJ1-6, with 8 bases lining up with TRBD1. TRBV23-1 is flagged as an ORF with uncertain function. CDR3 length equals 15 residues. The V and J ends lost 1 base and 8 bases, in that order; junction bases with no gene match: 4.

Comments on this clone: The junction differs from germline at one of its ends, possibly a read error. The chain has TRBV19 and TRBJ2-5; D may be TRBD1 (5 bases). CDR1 LNHDA and CDR2 SQIVND come from the germline V gene (reference sequence). The CDR3 runs to 12 residues. CDR3 DNA sequence: TGTGCCAGTATGCAGGGCCAAGGGACCCAGTACTTC. This codes for CASMQGQGTQYF.

V gene TRBV7-3 combines with J gene TRBJ2-3, with TRBD1 as a possible D gene (6 bases). Trimming shortened V by 5 bases and J by 6 bases, and 12 bases separated the two germline ends. Looked up from germline, CDR1 is SGHTA and CDR2 is FQGTGA. This CDR3 comprises 13 residues. The CDR3 region has the DNA TGTGCCAGCAGCCCCGCAGGGGCGGATACGCAGTATTTT. Its protein product is CASSPAGADTQYF. Based on the CDR3 plus reference TRBV7-3 and TRBJ2-3, the full variable domain is GAGVSQTPSNKVTEKGKYVELRCDPISGHTALYWYRQSLGQGPEFLIYFQGTGAADDSGLPNDRFFAVRPEGSVSTLKIQRTERGDSAVYLCASSPAGADTQYFGPGTRLTVL.

The chain is built from TRBV7-9 and TRBJ2-7; D uncertain. The CDR3 has 13 amino acids. V was clipped by 3 bases and J by 2 bases, with 8 bases between them. CDR1 is SEHNR, CDR2 FQNEAQ, per germline (reference sequence). DNA for the CDR3: TGTGCCAGCAGCTTCAGATTTCCCTACGAGCAGTACTTC. This gives the protein CASSFRFPYEQYF.

The V and J genes are TRBV6-5 and TRBJ1-5; D might be TRBD1 (5 bases). V was pared by 8 bases and J by 4 bases, with 15 bases between. This CDR3 has 14 amino acids. Germline V CDR1 and CDR2: MNHEY, SVGAGI. CDR3 sequence reads: CASGPSGGNQPQHF. The CDR3 DNA sequence: TGTGCCAGCGGACCCTCGGGGGGTAATCAGCCCCAGCATTTT.

This clone came up once. The rearrangement links TRBV6-5 to TRBJ2-5; TRBD2 matches at 14 bases. This CDR3 region has 16 residues. The germline gives CDR1 MNHEY, CDR2 SVGAGI. V was pared by 2 bases and J by 4 bases, with 3 bases of the junction left unmatched. The CDR3 spells CASSYPGTSGRETQYF. Here the CDR3 DNA reads TGTGCCAGCAGTTACCCCGGGACTAGCGGGAGAGAGACCCAGTACTTC.

The V call is TRBV4-1, the J call TRBJ2-7; 9 bases align to TRBD2. Germline CDR1 is MGHRA and CDR2 is YSYEKL. CDR3 length: 15 residues. Trimming removed 1 base from V and 4 bases from J; junction bases left unmatched: 5. CDR3 region: CASSQVSSGSYEQYF. The CDR3 region has the DNA TGCGCCAGCAGCCAAGTTAGTAGCGGGAGTTACGAGCAGTACTTC.

The rearrangement joins TRBV7-2 to TRBJ2-7; D possibly corresponds to TRBD2 (5 bases). Germline CDR1 SGHTA, CDR2 FQGNSA. The length of the CDR3 is 13 residues. The V and J ends lost 5 bases and 6 bases respectively, with 14 bases between them. CDR3 DNA sequence: TGTGCCAGCAGCCCGCCGGTTCGGGGCGAGCAGTACTTC. This codes for CASSPPVRGEQYF.

This sequence joins TRBV7-2 and TRBJ1-3, with 8 bases matching TRBD1. Looked up from germline, CDR1 is SGHTA and CDR2 is FQGNSA. The J segment lost 4 bases and the V segment lost 7 bases, leaving 9 bases of the junction unmatched. CDR3 size: 15 residues. In nucleotides, the CDR3 is TGTGCCAGCACCCATGACAGGGGTTTAGGAAACACCATATATTTT. This codes for CASTHDRGLGNTIYF.

The chain recombines TRBV12-3 or TRBV12-4 with TRBJ2-4, with D hard to call. The CDR3 loop spans 13 amino acids. Deletions cut 3 bases from V and 0 bases from J, with 3 bases between. The CDR3 bases are TGTGCCAGCAGTTTTCTAGCCAAAAACATTCAGTACTTC. It translates to CASSFLAKNIQYF.